The next 21 T cell receptor beta chains were all read from a single sample in a study of blood T cell repertoires in COVID-19. Clones were sequenced by immunoSEQ multiplex PCR, and TCRdb holds only the in-frame ones, with some missing. The data show about 94,000 clones, roughly 84% seen once. The sample was peripheral blood. Receptors were obtained from a man aged 60 to 75 with acute or convalescent COVID-19.

The V and J genes are TRBV5-1 and TRBJ2-7; 7 bases match TRBD2. This CDR3 spans 14 amino acids. Trimming removed 0 bases from V and 6 bases from J; junction bases left unmatched: 6. The germline CDR1 and CDR2 sequences are SGHRS and YFSETQ. CDR3 region: CASSLGAGVSEQYF. The CDR3 DNA reads as TGCGCCAGCAGCTTGGGTGCGGGGGTGAGCGAGCAGTACTTC.

The J gene is TRBJ1-2, the V gene TRBV9, with D perhaps matching TRBD1 (6 bases). The CDR3 has 14 amino acids. Germline-derived CDR1 and CDR2 are SGDLS and YYNGEE. Trimming took off 0 bases at V and 3 bases at J, with 9 bases between the two ends. This chain's CDR3 is CASSVDEGDYGYTF. The CDR3 region has the DNA TGTGCCAGCAGCGTAGATGAGGGGGACTATGGCTACACCTTC.

The chain employs TRBV13 and TRBJ2-2; D might be TRBD1 (5 bases). V dropped 0 bases and J dropped 2 bases, with 10 bases sitting between them. There are 16 residues in the CDR3. Germline lookup yields CDR1 PRHDT and CDR2 FYEKMQ (reference sequence). The CDR3 DNA follows: TGTGCCAGCAGCTTAGGGTATGGGGCCAACACCGGGGAGCTGTTTTTT. Its protein is CASSLGYGANTGELFF.

The rearrangement joins TRBV6-5 to TRBJ2-7, with 7 bases identical to TRBD2. J was trimmed by 2 bases and V by 0 bases; bases with no gene match: 4. This CDR3 is built from 15 residues. CDR1 MNHEY and CDR2 SVGAGI come from the germline V gene. The CDR3 region has the DNA TGTGCCAGCAGTTACTCCGGGGGGTTAGCCTACGAGCAGTACTTC. This gives the protein CASSYSGGLAYEQYF.

The chain combines TRBV19 with TRBJ1-1; TRBD1 might be the D (6 bases). V was pared by 2 bases and J by 4 bases, with 8 bases between. The CDR3 consists of 13 residues. Germline CDR1 and CDR2: LNHDA and SQIVND (reference sequence). The DNA of the CDR3 is TGTGCCAGTAGTATAAACAGGGCCACTGAAGCTTTCTTT. This sequence encodes CASSINRATEAFF.

The chain couples TRBV4-2 to TRBJ1-2, with 8 nucleotides matching TRBD1. Germline loops: CDR1 LGHNA, CDR2 YNFKEQ. This CDR3 is built from 17 residues. The trim removed 0 bases at V and 0 bases at J, leaving 6 bases unmatched. For the CDR3, the DNA is TGTGCCAGCAGCCAAGAGACAGGGGCCCCCCCTAACTATGGCTACACCTTC. This gives the protein CASSQETGAPPNYGYTF.

The chain joins TRBV7-3 to TRBJ2-7; TRBD1 matches at 8 bases. The CDR3 runs to 13 residues. The germline V gene encodes CDR1 SGHTA and CDR2 FQGTGA. Unmatched junction bases numbered 6, after V lost 5 bases and J lost 6 bases. The CDR3 sequence is CASSQGQGGEQYF. The CDR3 DNA is TGTGCCAGCAGCCAAGGACAGGGAGGCGAGCAGTACTTC.

The chain is built from TRBV7-9 and TRBJ1-1; no firm D call. This CDR3 has 16 amino acids. Trimming stripped 2 bases from V and 2 bases from J, with 15 bases between. CDR1 SEHNR and CDR2 FQNEAQ come from the germline V gene (reference sequence). This CDR3 is CASSLSRGIGNTEAFF. Written as DNA, the CDR3 is TGTGCCAGCAGCTTATCGCGGGGTATAGGAAACACTGAAGCTTTCTTT.

The chain is built from TRBV5-5 and TRBJ1-1; 8 positions agree with TRBD1. With 2 bases clipped from V and 5 bases from J, the junction kept 5 bases outside the gene matches. There are 14 residues in the CDR3. The V gene's germline CDR1 is SGHKS and CDR2 YYEKEE (reference sequence). The DNA of the CDR3 is TGTGCCAGCAGCTTCAGGGGGCGGGGGACTGAAGCTTTCTTT. Translation gives CASSFRGRGTEAFF. The full variable domain, completed using reference TRBV5-5 and TRBJ1-1, is DAGVTQSPTHLIKTRGQQVTLRCSPISGHKSVSWYQQVLGQGPQFIFQYYEKEERGRGNFPDRFSARQFPNYSSELNVNALLLGDSALYLCASSFRGRGTEAFFGQGTRLTVV.

This sequence joins TRBV28 and TRBJ2-7; D may be TRBD1 (6 bases). Deletions cut 5 bases from V and 5 bases from J, with 16 bases between. Germline V CDR1 and CDR2: MDHEN, SYDVKM. The length of the CDR3 is 14 residues. CDR3 protein: CASSTAQGIHEQYF. Written as DNA, the CDR3 is TGTGCCAGCAGTACCGCGCAGGGGATCCACGAGCAGTACTTC.

The CDR3 DNA follows: TGTGCCAGCTCTGGGGACAGGGGAAACACTGAAGCTTTCTTT. It codes for CASSGDRGNTEAFF. The J gene is TRBJ1-1, the V gene TRBV18; 10 nucleotides line up with TRBD1. The CDR3 has 14 amino acids. V lost 6 bases to trimming and J lost 2 bases; unmatched junction nucleotides: 3. In germline, CDR1 is KGHSH, CDR2 LQKENI.

The gene calls are TRBV6-5 and TRBJ1-1, with no clear D. Trimming cost V 0 bases and J 3 bases, with 5 bases left between them. CDR3 length equals 13 residues. Germline assignment: CDR1 MNHEY and CDR2 SVGAGI. The CDR3 here is CASSYSPYTEAFF. CDR3 DNA: TGTGCCAGCAGTTACTCCCCGTACACTGAAGCTTTCTTT.

The rearrangement links TRBV25-1 to TRBJ2-1; a weak D match, TRBD2 (6 bases). Germline V CDR1 and CDR2: MGHDK, SYGVNS. Between the trimmed V and J ends, which lost 10 bases and 2 bases, there was a span of 12 bases. The CDR3 consists of 13 residues. The chain's CDR3 is CATISGTYNEQFF. CDR3 in DNA: TGTGCCACTATTAGCGGAACCTACAATGAGCAGTTCTTC.

This chain uses TRBV6-5 with TRBJ1-6, with TRBD1 as a possible D gene (5 bases). Trimming took off 0 bases at V and 12 bases at J, with 18 bases between the two ends. The CDR3 has 16 residues. Per the germline V gene, CDR1 is MNHEY and CDR2 is SVGAGI. DNA for the CDR3: TGTGCCAGCAGTTACTCACGCCGGACGGGGGTTGGACCCCTCCACTTT. Translated, it gives CASSYSRRTGVGPLHF.

V is TRBV9 and J is TRBJ2-7, with 8 bases matching TRBD2. Germline values: CDR1 SGDLS, CDR2 YYNGEE. V was pared by 0 bases and J by 4 bases, with 6 bases of the junction left unmatched. The CDR3 sequence is 15 residues long. Written as DNA, the CDR3 is TGTGCCAGCAGCGTAGCGAGCGGGGGCCAGTACGAGCAGTACTTC. Protein: CASSVASGGQYEQYF. Based on the CDR3 plus reference TRBV9 and TRBJ2-7, the full variable domain is DSGVTQTPKHLITATGQRVTLRCSPRSGDLSVYWYQQSLDQGLQFLIQYYNGEERAKGNILERFSAQQFPDLHSELNLSSLELGDSALYFCASSVASGGQYEQYFGPGTRLTVT.

The chain links TRBV19 to TRBJ2-7, with D perhaps matching TRBD2 (5 bases). Germline CDR1 is LNHDA and CDR2 is SQIVND (reference sequence). The ends were cut back, 4 bases at V and 2 bases at J, with 9 bases in the middle. The CDR3 is 13 residues long. CDR3 in amino acids: CASSTGGPYEQYF. Written as DNA, the CDR3 is TGTGCCAGTAGTACTGGAGGCCCCTACGAGCAGTACTTC.

The rearrangement joins TRBV7-2 to TRBJ2-1; 12 bases are shared with TRBD2. There are 18 residues in the CDR3. Looked up from germline, CDR1 is SGHTA and CDR2 is FQGNSA. With 2 bases clipped from V and 0 bases from J, the junction kept 5 bases outside the gene matches. CDR3 bases: TGTGCCAGCAGCTTACGACTAGCGGGGGATAGCTCCTACAATGAGCAGTTCTTC. As protein: CASSLRLAGDSSYNEQFF. Variable domain in full (rest from reference TRBV7-2 and TRBJ2-1): GAGVSQSPSNKVTEKGKDVELRCDPISGHTALYWYRQSLGQGLEFLIYFQGNSAPDKSGLPSDRFSAERTGGSVSTLTIQRTQQEDSAVYLCASSLRLAGDSSYNEQFFGPGTRLTVL.

This clone was observed a few times. The CDR3 loop reads CAWSTGRDYNEQFF. DNA for the CDR3: TGTGCCTGGAGTACAGGCAGAGACTACAATGAGCAGTTCTTC. V and J are TRBV30 and TRBJ2-1, with D maybe TRBD1 (5 bases). V was shortened by 2 bases and J by 3 bases, with 11 bases between the two germline ends. The CDR3 totals 14 residues. Germline lookup yields CDR1 GTSNPN and CDR2 SVGIG (reference sequence).

This chain joins TRBV6-5 and TRBJ1-5; 8 positions agree with TRBD1. The CDR3 consists of 15 residues. Per germline, CDR1 MNHEY and CDR2 SVGAGI. J was trimmed by 1 base and V by 6 bases; bases with no gene match: 5. The CDR3 DNA sequence: TGTGCCAGCAGCTCCGGACAGGGCAGCAATCAGCCCCAGCATTTT. It specifies CASSSGQGSNQPQHF.

V is TRBV5-1 and J is TRBJ2-4, with 9 positions matching TRBD1. Per germline, CDR1 SGHRS and CDR2 YFSETQ. There are 15 residues in the CDR3. The V gene end was trimmed by 3 bases and the J gene end by 8 bases; junction bases not matched to a gene: 9. CDR3 DNA: TGCGCCAGCAGCTCAAAAGGGACAGGGTCGGACATTCAGTACTTC. This gives the protein CASSSKGTGSDIQYF.

The chain carries TRBV6-2 or TRBV6-3 and TRBJ1-1; 8 bases are a match to TRBD1. Trimming at V came to 4 bases and at J to 8 bases, leaving 3 bases not matched to a gene. The CDR3 has 12 residues. Germline-derived CDR1 and CDR2 are MNHEY and SVGEGT. CDR3 in amino acids: CASSWGTGEAFF. The CDR3 nucleotides are TGTGCCAGCAGTTGGGGGACAGGCGAAGCTTTCTTT.